The clone carrying this T cell receptor beta chain has a handful of counts. Its antigen is not identified. One entry per CDR3 protein results from TCRdb running MiXCR on the 5' RACE reads. This sample yields about 1.7 million distinct CDR3 sequences, of which around 33% are seen a single time; approximately 0.29% belongs to the top ten. The sample originates from a study of identical twins. Study-wide findings and caveats: Cross-sectional statistics, not tracking of the same donors, supported the conclusions. Among monozygotic twins, out-of-frame TCR alpha sharing exceeded what models predicted. Memory repertoires showed no such pattern, whereas abundant cord blood beta clonotypes carried fewer insertions.

This CDR3 has 15 residues. V shed 4 bases, J shed 7 bases, and the junction held 11 bases outside the gene matches. Germline loops: CDR1 KGHSH, CDR2 LQKENI. This TCR was sampled from a newborn girl in good health. The sample comprised cord blood. The chain employs TRBV18 and TRBJ1-1, with 8 positions matching TRBD1. The CDR3 DNA follows: TGTGCCAGCTCACGTTCTCCGGGGACAGGCAGTGAAGCTTTCTTT. Protein sequence: CASSRSPGTGSEAFF.